The sequence of this TCR beta chain was determined in a study of blood T cells in healthy people across ages. Every donor gave ten milliliters of peripheral blood. Note on this clonotype: Its antigen is as yet unknown.

Through a sample-barcoded 5' primer and a J-beta primer mix, a second PCR was run for roughly 6 to 11 cycles. Each CDR3 protein is one row after TCRdb ran MiXCR on the 5' RACE reads. The sample consists of fewer than 900,000 distinct CDR3 sequences, 43% of them appearing once. Whole-study findings and limits: A conclusive naive versus antigen-experienced comparison was prevented by the unsorted PBMCs. The study found more naive CD4+ cells and higher diversity in long-lived than aged donors.

The V gene's germline CDR1 is DFQATT and CDR2 SNEGSKA (reference sequence). The CDR3 covers 17 residues. The V gene end was trimmed by 2 bases and the J gene end by 1 base; junction bases not matched to a gene: 7. The sequenced sample consisted of blood. This receptor was obtained from a woman in her sixties or seventies in good health. The chain joins TRBV20-1 to TRBJ2-6; 8 nucleotides agree with TRBD1. The CDR3 region is CSARRDRTRSGANVLTF. The CDR3 DNA reads TGCAGTGCTAGAAGGGACAGGACCAGATCTGGGGCCAACGTCCTGACTTTC.